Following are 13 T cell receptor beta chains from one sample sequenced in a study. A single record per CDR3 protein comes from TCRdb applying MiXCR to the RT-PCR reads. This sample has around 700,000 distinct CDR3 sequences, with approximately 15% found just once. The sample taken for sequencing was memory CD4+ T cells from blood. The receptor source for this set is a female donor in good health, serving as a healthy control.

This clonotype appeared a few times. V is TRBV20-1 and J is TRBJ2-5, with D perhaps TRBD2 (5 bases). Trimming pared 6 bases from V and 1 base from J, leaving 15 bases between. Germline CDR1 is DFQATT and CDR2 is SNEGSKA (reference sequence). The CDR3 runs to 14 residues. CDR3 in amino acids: CSANSPGSQETQYF. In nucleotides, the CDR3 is TGCAGTGCCAACTCTCCGGGGAGCCAAGAGACCCAGTACTTC.

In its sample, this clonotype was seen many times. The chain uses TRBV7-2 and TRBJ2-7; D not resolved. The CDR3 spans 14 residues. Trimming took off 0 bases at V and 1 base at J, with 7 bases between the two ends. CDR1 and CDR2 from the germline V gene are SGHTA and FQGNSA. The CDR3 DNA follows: TGTGCCAGCAGCTTAGCTCGAGGTTCCTACGAGCAGTACTTC. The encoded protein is CASSLARGSYEQYF.

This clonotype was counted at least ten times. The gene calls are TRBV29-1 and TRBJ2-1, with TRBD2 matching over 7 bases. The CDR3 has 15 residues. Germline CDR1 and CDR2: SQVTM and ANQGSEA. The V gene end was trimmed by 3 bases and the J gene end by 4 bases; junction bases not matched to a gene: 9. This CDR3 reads CSVDAAGVGYNEQFF. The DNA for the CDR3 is TGCAGCGTTGACGCTGCGGGAGTGGGTTACAATGAGCAGTTCTTC.

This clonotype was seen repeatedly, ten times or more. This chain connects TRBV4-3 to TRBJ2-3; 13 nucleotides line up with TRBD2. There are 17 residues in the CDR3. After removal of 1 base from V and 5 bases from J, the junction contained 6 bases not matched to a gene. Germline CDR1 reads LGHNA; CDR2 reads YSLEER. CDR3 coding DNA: TGCGCCAGCAGCCAAGTCGGACTAGCGGGAGTTGGAGATACGCAGTATTTT. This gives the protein CASSQVGLAGVGDTQYF.

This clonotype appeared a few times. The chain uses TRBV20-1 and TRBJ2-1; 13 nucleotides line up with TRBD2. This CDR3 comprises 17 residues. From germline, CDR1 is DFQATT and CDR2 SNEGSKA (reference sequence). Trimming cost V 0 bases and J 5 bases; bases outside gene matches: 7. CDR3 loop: CSARDWTSGSRHNEQFF. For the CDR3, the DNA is TGCAGTGCTAGAGATTGGACTAGCGGGAGTCGTCACAATGAGCAGTTCTTC.

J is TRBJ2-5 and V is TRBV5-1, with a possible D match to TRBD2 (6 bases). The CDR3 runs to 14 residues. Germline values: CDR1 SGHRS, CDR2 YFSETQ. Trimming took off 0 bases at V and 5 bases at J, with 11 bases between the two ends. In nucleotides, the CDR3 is TGCGCCAGCAGCTTGGTACGCGGAGGGGAGACCCAGTACTTC. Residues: CASSLVRGGETQYF.

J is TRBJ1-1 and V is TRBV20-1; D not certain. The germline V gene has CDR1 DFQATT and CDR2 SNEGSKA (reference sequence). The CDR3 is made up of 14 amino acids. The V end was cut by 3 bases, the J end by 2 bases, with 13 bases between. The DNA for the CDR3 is TGCAGTGCTAGTGATACAGCGTCTAACACTGAAGCTTTCTTT. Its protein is CSASDTASNTEAFF.

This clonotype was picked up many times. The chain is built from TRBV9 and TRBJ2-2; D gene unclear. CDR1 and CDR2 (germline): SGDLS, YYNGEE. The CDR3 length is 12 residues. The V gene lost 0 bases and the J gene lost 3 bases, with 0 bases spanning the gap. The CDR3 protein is CASSVDTGELFF. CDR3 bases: TGTGCCAGCAGCGTAGACACCGGGGAGCTGTTTTTT.

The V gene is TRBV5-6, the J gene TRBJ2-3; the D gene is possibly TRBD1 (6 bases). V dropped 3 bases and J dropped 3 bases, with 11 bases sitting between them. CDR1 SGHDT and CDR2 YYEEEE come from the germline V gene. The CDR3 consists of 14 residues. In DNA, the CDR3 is TGTGCCAGCAGCTCCTCCGACAGGACAGATACGCAGTATTTT. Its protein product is CASSSSDRTDTQYF.

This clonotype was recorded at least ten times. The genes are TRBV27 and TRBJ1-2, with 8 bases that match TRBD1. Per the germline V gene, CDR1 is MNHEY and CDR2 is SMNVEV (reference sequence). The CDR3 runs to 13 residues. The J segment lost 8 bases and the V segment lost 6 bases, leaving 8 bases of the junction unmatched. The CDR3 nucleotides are TGTGCCAGCAGCCCTCAGGGGGCTAGAGGCTACACCTTC. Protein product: CASSPQGARGYTF.

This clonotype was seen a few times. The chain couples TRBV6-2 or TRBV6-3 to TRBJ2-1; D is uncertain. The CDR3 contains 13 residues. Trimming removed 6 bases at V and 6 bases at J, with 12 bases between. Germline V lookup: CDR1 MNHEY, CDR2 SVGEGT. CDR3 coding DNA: TGTGCCAGCAGCCCCCAGGAAATCAATGAGCAGTTCTTC. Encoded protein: CASSPQEINEQFF.

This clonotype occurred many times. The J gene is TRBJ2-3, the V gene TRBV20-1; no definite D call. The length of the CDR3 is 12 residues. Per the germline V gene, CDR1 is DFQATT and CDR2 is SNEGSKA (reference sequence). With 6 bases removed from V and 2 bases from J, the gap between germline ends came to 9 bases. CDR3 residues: CSAPPYTDTQYF. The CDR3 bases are TGCAGTGCGCCCCCCTACACAGATACGCAGTATTTT.

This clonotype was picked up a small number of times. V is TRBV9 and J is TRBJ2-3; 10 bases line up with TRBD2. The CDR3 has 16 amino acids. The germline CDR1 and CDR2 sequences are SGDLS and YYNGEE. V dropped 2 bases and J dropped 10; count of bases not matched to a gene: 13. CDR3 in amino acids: CASSVATSGTDLSQYF. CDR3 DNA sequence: TGTGCCAGCAGCGTGGCTACTAGCGGGACCGATCTCTCGCAGTATTTT.